Sequencing of this T cell receptor (beta chain) was carried out in a study of blood T cell repertoires in COVID-19. Clones were read by immunoSEQ multiplex PCR, and TCRdb kept only the in-frame ones, dropping some. The table shows under 300,000 clones, with 89% occurring only once. This CDR3 has 17 residues. Per the germline V gene, CDR1 is SGDLS and CDR2 is YYNGEE. Trimming removed 0 bases from V and 0 bases from J; junction bases left unmatched: 5. V gene TRBV9 combines with J gene TRBJ1-3; 8 positions match TRBD1. Sequenced sample: PBMCs or T cells enriched from blood (not recorded which). The clonotype originates from a woman aged 40 to 49 who had recovered from COVID-19. CDR3 in DNA: TGTGCCAGCAGCGTAGGGCAGGGGGCACGCTCTGGAAACACCATATATTTT. Its translation is CASSVGQGARSGNTIYF. The full variable domain, completed using reference TRBV9 and TRBJ1-3, is DSGVTQTPKHLITATGQRVTLRCSPRSGDLSVYWYQQSLDQGLQFLIQYYNGEERAKGNILERFSAQQFPDLHSELNLSSLELGDSALYFCASSVGQGARSGNTIYFGEGSWLTVV.